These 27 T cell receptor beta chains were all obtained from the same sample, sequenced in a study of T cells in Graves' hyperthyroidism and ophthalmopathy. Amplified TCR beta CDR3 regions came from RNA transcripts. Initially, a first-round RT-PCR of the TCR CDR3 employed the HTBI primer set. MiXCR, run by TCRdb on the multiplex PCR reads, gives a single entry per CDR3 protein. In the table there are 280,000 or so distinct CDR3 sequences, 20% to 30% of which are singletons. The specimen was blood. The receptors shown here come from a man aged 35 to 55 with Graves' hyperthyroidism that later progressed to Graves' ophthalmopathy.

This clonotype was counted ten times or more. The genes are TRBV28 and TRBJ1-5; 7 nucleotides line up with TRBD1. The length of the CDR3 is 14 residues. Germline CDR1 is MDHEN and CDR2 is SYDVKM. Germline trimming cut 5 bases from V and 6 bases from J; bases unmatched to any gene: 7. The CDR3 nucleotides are TGTGCCAGCAGTCCACGGACAGGACGTCAGCCCCAGCATTTT. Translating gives CASSPRTGRQPQHF.

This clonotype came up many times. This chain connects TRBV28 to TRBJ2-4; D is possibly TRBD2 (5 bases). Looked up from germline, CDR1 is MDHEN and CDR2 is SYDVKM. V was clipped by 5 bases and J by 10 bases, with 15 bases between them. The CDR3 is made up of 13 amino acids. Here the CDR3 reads CASSPPNSGIQYF. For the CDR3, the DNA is TGTGCCAGCAGTCCGCCAAATTCGGGGATTCAGTACTTC.

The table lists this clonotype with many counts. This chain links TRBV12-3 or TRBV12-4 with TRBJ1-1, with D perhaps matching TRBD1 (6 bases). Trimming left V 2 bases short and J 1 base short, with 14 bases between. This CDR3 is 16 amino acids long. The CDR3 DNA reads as TGTGCCAGCAGTTTACGGGGGGCATGGAAGAACACTGAAGCTTTCTTT. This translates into CASSLRGAWKNTEAFF.

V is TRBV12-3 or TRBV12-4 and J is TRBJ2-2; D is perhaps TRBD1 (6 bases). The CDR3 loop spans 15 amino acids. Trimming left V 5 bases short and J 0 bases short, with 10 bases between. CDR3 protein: CASSLRTANTGELFF. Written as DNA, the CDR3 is TGTGCCAGCAGTCTGCGGACAGCGAACACCGGGGAGCTGTTTTTT.

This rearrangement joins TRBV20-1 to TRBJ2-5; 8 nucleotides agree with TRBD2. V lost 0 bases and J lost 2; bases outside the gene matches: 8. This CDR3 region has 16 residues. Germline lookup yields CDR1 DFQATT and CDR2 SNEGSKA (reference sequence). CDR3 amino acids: CSARDRIAGYQETQYF. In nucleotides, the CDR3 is TGCAGTGCTAGAGATCGAATAGCGGGATATCAAGAGACCCAGTACTTC.

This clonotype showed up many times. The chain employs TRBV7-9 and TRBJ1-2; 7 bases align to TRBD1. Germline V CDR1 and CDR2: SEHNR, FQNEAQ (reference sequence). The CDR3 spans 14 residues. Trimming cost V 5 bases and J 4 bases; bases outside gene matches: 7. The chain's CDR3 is CASSTTGILYGYTF. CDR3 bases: TGTGCCAGCAGCACGACAGGGATCCTCTATGGCTACACCTTC.

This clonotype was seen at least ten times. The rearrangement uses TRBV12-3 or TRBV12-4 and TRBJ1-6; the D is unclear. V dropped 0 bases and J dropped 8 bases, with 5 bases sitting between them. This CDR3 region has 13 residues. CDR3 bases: TGTGCCAGCAGTTTAGCCGCACATTCACCCCTCCACTTT. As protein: CASSLAAHSPLHF.

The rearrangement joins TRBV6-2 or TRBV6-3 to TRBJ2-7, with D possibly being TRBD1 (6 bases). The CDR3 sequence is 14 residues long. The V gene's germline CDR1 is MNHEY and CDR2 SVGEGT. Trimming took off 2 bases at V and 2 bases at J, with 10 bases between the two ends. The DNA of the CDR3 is TGTGCCAGCAGTTACGAACAGGGTGCCTACGAGCAGTACTTC. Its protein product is CASSYEQGAYEQYF.

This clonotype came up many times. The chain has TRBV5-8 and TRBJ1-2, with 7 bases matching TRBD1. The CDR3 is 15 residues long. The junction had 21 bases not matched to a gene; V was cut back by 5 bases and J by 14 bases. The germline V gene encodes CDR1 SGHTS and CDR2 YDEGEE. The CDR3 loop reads CASRPRAGTASTWTF. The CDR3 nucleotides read TGTGCCAGCAGGCCACGGGCCGGGACAGCCTCGACGTGGACCTTC.

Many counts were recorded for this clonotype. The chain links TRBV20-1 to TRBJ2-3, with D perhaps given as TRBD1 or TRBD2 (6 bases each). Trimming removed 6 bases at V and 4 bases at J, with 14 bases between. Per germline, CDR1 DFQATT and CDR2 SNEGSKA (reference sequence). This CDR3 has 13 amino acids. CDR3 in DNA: TGCAGTGCCACCCCTAGGGGGGCAGATACGCAGTATTTT. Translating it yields CSATPRGADTQYF.

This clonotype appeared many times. CDR3 loop: CASSLGRDSTQYF. CDR3 nucleotides: TGTGCCAGCAGCTTAGGCCGGGACTCTACGCAGTATTTT. This chain uses TRBV7-8 with TRBJ2-3; TRBD2 might be the D (6 bases). Trimming stripped 1 base from V and 8 bases from J, with 10 bases between. The CDR3 extends over 13 amino acids. Germline assignment: CDR1 SGHVS and CDR2 FQNEAQ.

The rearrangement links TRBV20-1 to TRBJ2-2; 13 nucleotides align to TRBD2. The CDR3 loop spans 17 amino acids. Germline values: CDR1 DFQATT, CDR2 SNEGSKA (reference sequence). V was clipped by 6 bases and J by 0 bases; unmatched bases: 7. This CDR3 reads CSARTSGSSANTGELFF. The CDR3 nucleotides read TGCAGTGCCAGGACTAGCGGGAGTTCGGCGAACACCGGGGAGCTGTTTTTT.

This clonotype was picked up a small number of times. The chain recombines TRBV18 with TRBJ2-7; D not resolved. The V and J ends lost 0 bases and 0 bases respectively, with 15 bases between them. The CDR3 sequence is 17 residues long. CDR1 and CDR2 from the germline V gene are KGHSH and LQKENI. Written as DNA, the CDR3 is TGTGCCAGCTCACCACCGGACGGAAGATCTAGCTCCTACGAGCAGTACTTC. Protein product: CASSPPDGRSSSYEQYF.

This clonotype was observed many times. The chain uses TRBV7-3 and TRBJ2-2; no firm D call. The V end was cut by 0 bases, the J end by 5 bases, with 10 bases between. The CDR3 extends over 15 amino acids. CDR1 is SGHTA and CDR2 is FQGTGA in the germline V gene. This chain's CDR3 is CASSLTLPPTGELFF. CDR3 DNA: TGTGCCAGCAGCTTAACACTTCCCCCAACCGGGGAGCTGTTTTTT.

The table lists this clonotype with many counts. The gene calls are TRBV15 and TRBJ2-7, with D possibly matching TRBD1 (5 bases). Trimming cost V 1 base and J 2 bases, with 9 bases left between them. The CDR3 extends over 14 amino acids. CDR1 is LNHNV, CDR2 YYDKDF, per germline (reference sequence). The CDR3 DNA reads TGTGCCACCAGCAGAGTCAGGGCCCCCTACGAGCAGTACTTC. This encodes CATSRVRAPYEQYF.

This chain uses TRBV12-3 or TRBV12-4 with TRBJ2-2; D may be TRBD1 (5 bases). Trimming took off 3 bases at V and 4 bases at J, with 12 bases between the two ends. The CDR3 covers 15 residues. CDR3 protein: CASSFRGLGTGELFF. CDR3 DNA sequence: TGTGCCAGCAGTTTTAGGGGCCTGGGCACCGGGGAGCTGTTTTTT.

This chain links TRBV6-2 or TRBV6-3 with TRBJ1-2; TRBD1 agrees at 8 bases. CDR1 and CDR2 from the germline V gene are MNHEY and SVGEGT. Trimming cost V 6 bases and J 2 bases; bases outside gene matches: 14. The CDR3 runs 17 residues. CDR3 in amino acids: CASRRAGTGVFNYGYTF. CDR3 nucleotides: TGTGCCAGCAGGCGGGCCGGGACAGGAGTTTTCAACTATGGCTACACCTTC.

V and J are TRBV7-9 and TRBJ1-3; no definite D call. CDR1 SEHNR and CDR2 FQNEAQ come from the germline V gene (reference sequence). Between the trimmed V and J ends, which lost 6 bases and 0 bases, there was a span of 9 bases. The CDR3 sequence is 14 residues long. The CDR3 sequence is CASRAGNSGNTIYF. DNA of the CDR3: TGTGCCAGCAGAGCCGGGAACTCTGGAAACACCATATATTTT.

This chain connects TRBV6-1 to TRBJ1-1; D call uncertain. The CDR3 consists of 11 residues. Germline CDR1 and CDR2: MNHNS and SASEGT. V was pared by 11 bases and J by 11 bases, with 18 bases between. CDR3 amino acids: CAWSVRLGAFF. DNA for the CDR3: TGTGCCTGGAGTGTAAGGCTGGGGGCTTTCTTT.

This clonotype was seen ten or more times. CDR3 loop: CSARVPITGGFQETQYF. CDR3 DNA sequence: TGCAGTGCTAGAGTGCCCATTACAGGGGGCTTCCAAGAGACCCAGTACTTC. The chain joins TRBV20-1 to TRBJ2-5; TRBD1 agrees at 9 bases. This CDR3 is 17 amino acids long. The junction had 10 bases not matched to a gene; V was cut back by 1 base and J by 1 base. Looked up from germline, CDR1 is DFQATT and CDR2 is SNEGSKA (reference sequence).

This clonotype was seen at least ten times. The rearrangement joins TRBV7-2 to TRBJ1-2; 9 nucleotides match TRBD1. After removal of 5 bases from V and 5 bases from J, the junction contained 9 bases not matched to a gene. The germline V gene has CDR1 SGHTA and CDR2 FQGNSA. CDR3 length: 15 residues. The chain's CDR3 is CASSPQGALSYGYTF. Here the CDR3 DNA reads TGTGCCAGCAGCCCACAGGGGGCTCTGTCTTATGGCTACACCTTC.

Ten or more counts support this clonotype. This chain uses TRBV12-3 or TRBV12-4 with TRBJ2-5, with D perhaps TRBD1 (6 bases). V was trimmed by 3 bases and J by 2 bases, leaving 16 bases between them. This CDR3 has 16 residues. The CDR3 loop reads CASSFEVGDRQETQYF. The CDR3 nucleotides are TGTGCCAGCAGTTTTGAGGTTGGAGACAGGCAAGAGACCCAGTACTTC.

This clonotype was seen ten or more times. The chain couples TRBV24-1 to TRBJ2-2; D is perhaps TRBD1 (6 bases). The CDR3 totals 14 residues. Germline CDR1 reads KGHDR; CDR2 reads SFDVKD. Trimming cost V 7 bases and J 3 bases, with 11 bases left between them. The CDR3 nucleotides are TGTGCCACCAGGGCTCAGGGGTACACCGGGGAGCTGTTTTTT. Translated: CATRAQGYTGELFF.

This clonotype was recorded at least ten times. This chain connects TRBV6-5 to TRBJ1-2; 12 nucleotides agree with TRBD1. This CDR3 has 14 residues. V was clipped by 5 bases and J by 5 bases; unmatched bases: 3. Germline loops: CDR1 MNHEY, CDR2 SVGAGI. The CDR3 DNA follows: TGTGCCAGCAGTAGGGACAGGGGGCTATATGGCTACACCTTC. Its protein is CASSRDRGLYGYTF.

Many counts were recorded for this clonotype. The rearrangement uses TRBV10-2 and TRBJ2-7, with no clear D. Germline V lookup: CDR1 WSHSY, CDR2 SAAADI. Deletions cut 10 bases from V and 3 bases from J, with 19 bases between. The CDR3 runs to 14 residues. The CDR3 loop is CATTPGPISYEQYF. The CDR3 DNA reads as TGCGCCACTACCCCGGGCCCAATAAGCTACGAGCAGTACTTC.

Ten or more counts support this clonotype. The CDR3 here is CASSVPPSEQYF. The CDR3 DNA reads as TGTGCCAGCAGCGTACCCCCAAGCGAGCAGTACTTC. The J gene is TRBJ2-7, the V gene TRBV11-2; no firm D call. The CDR3 runs to 12 residues. Per germline, CDR1 SGHAT and CDR2 FQNNGV. Trimming cost V 5 bases and J 6 bases, with 11 bases left between them.

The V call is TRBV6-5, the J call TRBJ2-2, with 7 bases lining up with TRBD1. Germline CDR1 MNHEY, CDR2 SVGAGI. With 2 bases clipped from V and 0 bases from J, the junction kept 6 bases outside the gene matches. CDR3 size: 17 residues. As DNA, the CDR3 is TGTGCCAGCAGTTACCAGACAGGGCACACGAACACCGGGGAGCTGTTTTTT. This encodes CASSYQTGHTNTGELFF.